One and the same sample provided the 10 T cell receptor beta chains below, sequenced in a study of molecular identifiers for immune sequencing clone quantification. TCRdb reprocessed the PCR reads with MiXCR, giving one entry per CDR3 protein. The profile covers 300,000 to 400,000 distinct CDR3 sequences, with about 22% appearing a single time and 0.75% to 0.85% taken by the ten largest. Specimen: naive CD8+ T cells from blood, with Jurkat cell RNA spiked in. Sample subset: FACS-sorted CD8+CD4-CCR7+CD45RA+ naive T cells. These receptors came from a human donor in good health. Some libraries in this study had Jurkat cell RNA spiked in.

There are many counts of this clonotype. The chain uses TRBV11-2 and TRBJ2-1; the D is unclear. V was trimmed by 0 bases and J by 10 bases, leaving 7 bases between them. Germline CDR1 SGHAT, CDR2 FQNNGV. The CDR3 contains 12 residues. The CDR3 DNA sequence: TGTGCCAGCAGCTTAGAAAATCTAGAGCAGTTCTTC. This gives the protein CASSLENLEQFF.

This clonotype was seen at least ten times. The genes are TRBV9 and TRBJ2-3; 9 bases are a match to TRBD2. Germline CDR1 and CDR2: SGDLS and YYNGEE. This CDR3 spans 16 amino acids. V shed 0 bases, J shed 1 base, and the junction held 3 bases outside the gene matches. CDR3 DNA sequence: TGTGCCAGCAGCGTAGTTCCTAGCGGGGGCACAGATACGCAGTATTTT. This codes for CASSVVPSGGTDTQYF.

This clonotype came up many times. The J gene is TRBJ2-7, the V gene TRBV2, with TRBD2 as a possible D gene (5 bases). Trimming took off 5 bases at V and 7 bases at J, with 21 bases between the two ends. Germline V lookup: CDR1 SNHLY, CDR2 FYNNEI. The CDR3 loop spans 15 amino acids. CDR3 sequence (DNA): TGTGCCAGCAGTTCGCCACTAGACCCCATCGGAGAGCAGTACTTC. This codes for CASSSPLDPIGEQYF.

This clonotype was found many times. The CDR3 DNA follows: TGTGCCAGTAGGGGGGAACGGAGCACAGATACGCAGTATTTT. This sequence encodes CASRGERSTDTQYF. V and J are TRBV9 and TRBJ2-3, with D possibly called TRBD1 or TRBD2 (6 bases each). The CDR3 has 14 amino acids. The germline gives CDR1 SGDLS, CDR2 YYNGEE. The germline V and J ends were trimmed by 8 bases and 0 bases, with 13 bases remaining between them.

This clonotype was detected a few times. The DNA for the CDR3 is TGTGCCAGTAGTATACTAGCGGGAGTGGGGAATGAGCAGTTCTTC. Its translation: CASSILAGVGNEQFF. The chain joins TRBV19 to TRBJ2-1; TRBD2 agrees at 10 bases. CDR1 is LNHDA and CDR2 is SQIVND in the germline V gene (reference sequence). The V gene end was trimmed by 2 bases and the J gene end by 7 bases; junction bases not matched to a gene: 5. The CDR3 covers 15 residues. Full variable domain (missing parts from reference TRBV19 and TRBJ2-1): DGGITQSPKYLFRKEGQNVTLSCEQNLNHDAMYWYRQDPGQGLRLIYYSQIVNDFQKGDIAEGYSVSREKKESFPLTVTSAQKNPTAFYLCASSILAGVGNEQFFGPGTRLTVL.

This clonotype has only a few counts. J is TRBJ2-7 and V is TRBV30; D might be TRBD1 or TRBD2, each matching 5 bases. Between the trimmed V and J ends, which lost 2 bases and 0 bases, there was a span of 14 bases. The CDR3 contains 15 residues. CDR1 and CDR2 (germline): GTSNPN, SVGIG (reference sequence). Here the CDR3 reads CAWSPGTTSSYEQYF. The CDR3 DNA reads as TGTGCCTGGAGTCCCGGGACGACAAGCTCCTACGAGCAGTACTTC.

Ten or more counts support this clonotype. The rearrangement uses TRBV7-9 and TRBJ2-4, with D maybe TRBD1 (6 bases). The CDR3 has 18 amino acids. CDR1 and CDR2 from the germline V gene are SEHNR and FQNEAQ (reference sequence). The germline V and J ends were trimmed by 1 base and 9 bases, with 25 bases remaining between them. The CDR3 loop is CASSLVGQGKGGYSIQYF. Here the CDR3 DNA reads TGTGCCAGCAGCTTAGTGGGCCAGGGGAAAGGTGGTTATAGCATTCAGTACTTC.

This clonotype showed up many times. This sequence joins TRBV30 and TRBJ2-3, with no clear D. Trimming took 0 bases from V and 5 from J, leaving 15 bases between them. CDR3 length: 15 amino acids. Germline V CDR1 and CDR2: GTSNPN, SVGIG (reference sequence). The CDR3 DNA reads as TGTGCCTGGAGTGTTCGGGCCGGAGCTGGAGATACGCAGTATTTT. Amino acids: CAWSVRAGAGDTQYF.

This clonotype was observed many times. The V gene is TRBV2, the J gene TRBJ2-3; D possibly corresponds to TRBD1 (6 bases). The germline CDR1 and CDR2 sequences are SNHLY and FYNNEI. This CDR3 region has 14 residues. Trimming took 11 bases from V and 2 from J, leaving 17 bases between them. The CDR3 bases are TGTGCCGGTCACCGGGACACTCTCACAGATACGCAGTATTTT. It is translated as CAGHRDTLTDTQYF.

The V gene is TRBV6-2 or TRBV6-3, the J gene TRBJ2-7; no definite D call. CDR3 length equals 13 residues. Germline assignment: CDR1 MNHEY and CDR2 SVGEGT. V lost 2 bases and J lost 6, with 11 bases in between. CDR3 sequence: CASSYSASLEQYF. The CDR3 DNA follows: TGTGCCAGCAGTTACAGCGCCTCCCTCGAGCAGTACTTC.